The following is a T cell receptor beta chain sequence with its context. Its antigen specificity is not known. No much larger clone exists at a distance of one base, and base qualities are not known. Library generation was performed with the immunoSEQ multiplex PCR assay. The table comes from immuneACCESS by way of TCRdb, which keeps in-frame sequences with V and J called. Part of the clones is missing from these tables; in studies checked, under half for an unresolved V gene and the rest for unknown reasons. The sample table shows about 74,000 clones, and about 95% are seen once. Clones ranked in the top ten supply roughly 0.26% of the sample. This entry is derived from a study of technical replicates of blood from a few donors (dated by TCRdb to 2016 to 2017). Cut back by 3 bases and 0 bases, the V and J ends lie 14 bases apart. In the germline V gene, CDR1 corresponds to MDHEN and CDR2 to SYDVKM. The CDR3 goes from the cysteine to the phenylalanine over 16 residues. The only DNA kept is the CDR3, 48 bases in frame from the first base.

The sequence derives from a human donor in good health. Sample: T cells isolated from PBMCs. The chain links TRBV28 with TRBJ1-1, with TRBD1 as a weak D call on 6 bases. The DNA reads TGTGCCAGCAGTTTCTTCAGGGGCACCTTGAACACTGAAGCTTTCTTT. It translates to CASSFFRGTLNTEAFF. Outside the CDR3, residues come from the reference TRBV28 and TRBJ1-1 proteins, so the full variable domain is: DVKVTQSSRYLVKRTGEKVFLECVQDMDHENMFWYRQDPGLGLRLIYFSYDVKMKEKGDIPEGYSVSREKKERFSLILESASTNQTSMYLCASSFFRGTLNTEAFFGQGTRLTVV.